This TCR beta chain derives from a study of regulatory T cells in long-lasting Graves disease. Study-wide context: Patients newly diagnosed with Graves' had been on antithyroid drugs for under 3 months.

Indicated time point: newly diagnosed GD, antithyroid drugs for less than 3 months. There was RNA extracted from PBMCs, and the TCR library was made from it. Patients all came to the study from an endocrinology department in Xi'an, China. Construction of TCR beta libraries relied on iRepertoire HTBI primers and on Arm-PCR targeting CDR3 regions. TCRdb passed the multiplex PCR reads through MiXCR, listing each CDR3 protein once. The sample has 530,000 or so distinct CDR3 sequences, roughly 14% seen once; the top ten hold roughly a tenth. CDR1 MNHNS and CDR2 SASEGT come from the germline V gene. Trimming took off 5 bases at V and 0 bases at J, with 17 bases between the two ends. The CDR3 covers 16 residues. This clonotype was picked up a small number of times. This may be a read error: a much more frequent sequence differs by one nucleotide. This sample was also put to use in a study of T cells in Graves' hyperthyroidism and ophthalmopathy.

This receptor was identified in a man aged 25 to 45 with Graves disease. This sample comprised peripheral blood mononuclear cells (PBMCs), obtained at new diagnosis, from a patient treated with antithyroid drugs. This rearrangement joins TRBV6-1 to TRBJ2-7; D may match TRBD1 or TRBD2 (5 bases each). The CDR3 loop reads CASSPFPGRSSYEQYF. The CDR3 DNA sequence: TGTGCCAGCAGTCCATTCCCAGGGAGAAGCTCCTACGAGCAGTACTTC.